The rows below give T cell receptor beta chains drawn from one sample of a study of shared clonotypes between healthy human individuals. Profiled with immunoSEQ multiplex PCR; TCRdb holds only in-frame clones, not every one. The data contain approximately 500,000 clones, 79% of them singletons. Sequencing input: PBMCs. The source of these receptors is a woman between 40 and 55 years old in good health. Some clones in this sample may be carry-over from other donors' samples. Each CDR3 is given with its conserved first and last residue. D genes are given only for firm matches. Part of the rows lack a size; the others show once, few, many or a class for expanded clones.

clone_size d_call j_call v_call cdr3_aa cdr3_nt
- TRBD1 TRBJ2-7 TRBV5-1 CASSSDGTGDPYEQYF TGCGCCAGCAGTTCGGACGGGACAGGGGATCCCTACGAGCAGTACTTC
- - TRBJ2-5 TRBV7-3 CASSLIPGSQETQYF TGTGCCAGCAGCTTAATTCCAGGCTCGCAAGAGACCCAGTACTTC
once - TRBJ2-1 TRBV15 CATSNRLDNEQFF TGTGCCACCAGCAACCGACTAGACAATGAGCAGTTCTTC
- TRBD1 TRBJ2-1 TRBV7-7 CASSLGTDPYNEQFF TGTGCCAGCAGCCTCGGGACAGACCCCTACAATGAGCAGTTCTTC
- - TRBJ2-3 TRBV5-4 CASSPMGTDTQYF TGTGCCAGCAGCCCGATGGGCACAGATACGCAGTATTTT
- - TRBJ2-7 TRBV4-2 CASSQDEQRAYEQYF TGTGCCAGCAGCCAAGATGAACAGCGGGCCTACGAGCAGTACTTC
- - TRBJ2-7 TRBV7-8 CASSRGSSSEQYF TGTGCCAGCAGCCGCGGTTCCTCCAGCGAGCAGTACTTC
- - TRBJ2-5 TRBV7-2 CASSLAPGSQETQYF TGTGCCAGCAGCTTAGCACCGGGGAGTCAAGAGACCCAGTACTTC
- - TRBJ1-1 TRBV29-1 CSVDFGQGADEAFF TGCAGCGTTGATTTCGGGCAGGGAGCAGATGAAGCTTTCTTT
- - TRBJ2-1 TRBV11-2 CASSSSRNEQFF TGTGCCAGCAGCTCGTCCCGGAATGAGCAGTTCTTC
few - TRBJ1-1 TRBV28 CASSLNPLEAFF TGTGCCAGCAGTTTAAACCCCCTTGAGGCTTTCTTT
- - TRBJ2-5 TRBV7-8 CASSSEYMDGTGTQYF TGTGCCAGCAGCTCCGAATATATGGACGGCACCGGGACCCAGTACTTC
few - TRBJ2-2 TRBV7-9 CASSFDRGELFF TGTGCCAGCAGCTTTGACCGCGGGGAGCTGTTTTTT
- - TRBJ1-2 TRBV6-5 CASSYVGGIYGYTF TGTGCCAGCAGTTACGTAGGGGGGATCTATGGCTACACCTTC
- - TRBJ1-1 TRBV7-9 CASSFGSSNTEAFF TGTGCCAGCAGCTTTGGCAGTTCGAACACTGAAGCTTTCTTT
- - TRBJ2-6 TRBV7-3 CASSPGSSGANVLTF TGTGCCAGCAGCCCTGGGTCCTCTGGGGCCAACGTCCTGACTTTC
- - TRBJ2-1 TRBV5-4 CASSHFTGISRDNEQFF TGTGCCAGCAGCCATTTTACTGGGATTTCCCGGGACAATGAGCAGTTCTTC
- - TRBJ1-4 TRBV6-5 CASSSTLPREKLFF TGTGCCAGCAGTTCGACCCTACCGCGGGAAAAACTGTTTTTT
- TRBD2 TRBJ2-2 TRBV6-5 CASSYGGRVGSGELFF TGTGCCAGCAGTTATGGGGGGAGGGTCGGTTCCGGGGAGCTGTTTTTT
few TRBD2 TRBJ2-2 TRBV11-2 CASTPTSGDTGELFF TGTGCCAGCACCCCAACTAGCGGAGACACCGGGGAGCTGTTTTTT
- - TRBJ2-2 TRBV11-3 CASSLGGDAGELFF TGTGCCAGCAGCTTAGGGGGCGATGCCGGGGAGCTGTTTTTT
- TRBD2 TRBJ2-2 TRBV5-1 CASSLTSVTNTGELFF TGCGCCAGCAGCTTAACTAGCGTAACGAACACCGGGGAGCTGTTTTTT
few - TRBJ1-1 TRBV5-6 CASSLKRGTEAFF TGTGCCAGCAGCTTGAAGAGGGGAACTGAAGCTTTCTTT
- TRBD2 TRBJ2-1 TRBV5-1 CASRTEGLSDEQFF TGCGCCAGCAGAACCGAGGGACTATCCGATGAGCAGTTCTTC
- - TRBJ1-3 TRBV19 CASSIGQSSGNTIYF TGTGCCAGTAGTATTGGGCAGAGCTCTGGAAACACCATATATTTT
few TRBD2 TRBJ2-7 TRBV27 CASSLLTGRAIHEQYF TGTGCCAGCAGTTTATTAACCGGGAGGGCCATCCACGAGCAGTACTTC
- - TRBJ1-3 TRBV11-2 CASSFRGVGNTIYF TGTGCCAGCAGCTTCCGGGGGGTCGGAAACACCATATATTTT
few - TRBJ1-1 TRBV7-8 CASSLERGTEAFF TGTGCCAGCAGCTTAGAACGAGGTACTGAAGCTTTCTTT
- TRBD2 TRBJ2-2 TRBV9 CASSTWGTSGSWNTGELFF TGTGCCAGCAGCACTTGGGGGACTAGCGGGAGTTGGAACACCGGGGAGCTGTTTTTT
- TRBD2 TRBJ2-1 TRBV7-3 CASSALAGDGNEQFF TGTGCCAGCAGCGCCCTAGCGGGAGATGGCAATGAGCAGTTCTTC
- - TRBJ1-2 TRBV10-3 CAISEQPVQMNYGYTF TGTGCCATCAGTGAGCAGCCCGTACAGATGAACTATGGCTACACCTTC
- TRBD2 TRBJ2-1 TRBV29-1 CSVDRAGVNEQFF TGCAGCGTTGATCGAGCGGGGGTGAATGAGCAGTTCTTC
- - TRBJ2-7 TRBV9 CASSVGGTHSYEQYF TGTGCCAGCAGCGTAGGAGGGACCCACTCCTACGAGCAGTACTTC
many - TRBJ2-1 TRBV7-2 CASSLVPSYNEQFF TGTGCCAGCAGCTTAGTTCCGAGTTACAATGAGCAGTTCTTC
- TRBD1 TRBJ1-1 TRBV30 CASTPTGVSPMNTEAFF TGTGCCTCGACCCCGACAGGGGTATCCCCTATGAACACTGAAGCTTTCTTT
- - TRBJ1-1 TRBV5-1 CASSTGRLNTEAFF TGCGCCAGCAGCACCGGACGGCTGAACACTGAAGCTTTCTTT
few TRBD1 TRBJ1-2 TRBV9 CASSPRTGSNYGYTF TGTGCCAGCAGCCCTCGGACAGGTTCCAACTATGGCTACACCTTC
many - TRBJ1-4 TRBV28 CASRLTPPGRSLMEEKLFF TGTGCCAGCAGACTAACCCCCCCGGGCCGAAGCCTGATGGAGGAAAAACTGTTTTTT
few TRBD2 TRBJ2-7 TRBV7-9 CASSLAGVGHEQYF TGTGCCAGCAGCCTAGCGGGAGTGGGGCACGAGCAGTACTTC
few TRBD1 TRBJ2-7 TRBV13 CASSLGDSSYEQYF TGTGCCAGCAGCCTAGGGGACAGCTCCTACGAGCAGTACTTC
- - TRBJ1-5 TRBV7-9 CASSLDSYQPQHF TGTGCCAGCAGCCTCGACAGTTATCAGCCCCAGCATTTT
once TRBD2 TRBJ2-3 TRBV14 CASSQGRTSGTTDTQYF TGTGCCAGCAGCCAGGGCCGGACTAGCGGGACCACAGATACGCAGTATTTT
- - TRBJ2-7 TRBV28 CASSLQGVEQYF TGTGCCAGCAGCCTCCAGGGCGTCGAGCAGTACTTC